The 4 T cell receptor beta chains given below trace back to one sample, sequenced in a study of molecular identifiers for immune sequencing clone quantification. TCRdb re-called the PCR reads through MiXCR, storing one row per CDR3 protein. The sample records approximately 54,000 distinct CDR3 sequences, roughly a quarter being singletons. Source material: naive CD8+ T cells from blood, with Jurkat cell RNA spiked in. Subset specified: FACS-sorted CD8+CD4-CCR7+CD45RA+ naive T cells. These receptors all come from a human donor in good health. Some libraries in this study had Jurkat cell RNA spiked in.

This clonotype was recorded a few times. At one boundary the junction diverges from the germline segment, which might be a read error. This rearrangement joins TRBV2 to TRBJ2-3; D is perhaps TRBD1 or TRBD2 (5 bases each). Germline CDR1 reads SNHLY; CDR2 reads FYNNEI. The CDR3 is 14 amino acids. The CDR3 spells CASSPRDSTDTQYF. The CDR3 coding sequence is TGTGCTAGCAGCCCCCGGGACAGCACAGATACGCAGTATTTT.

This clonotype was observed at least ten times. The CDR3 spells CAWSPGAYQPQHF. The CDR3 bases are TGTGCCTGGAGTCCCGGGGCTTATCAGCCCCAGCATTTT. The chain employs TRBV30 and TRBJ1-5; the D gene is possibly TRBD1 (5 bases). Germline-derived CDR1 and CDR2 are GTSNPN and SVGIG (reference sequence). Deletions cut 2 bases from V and 5 bases from J, with 10 bases between. The CDR3 covers 13 residues.

This clonotype was counted ten times or more. This sequence joins TRBV7-3 and TRBJ2-1, with D possibly matching TRBD2 (6 bases). The CDR3 has 14 amino acids. Germline V gene data show CDR1 as SGHTA and CDR2 as FQGTGA. Trimming stripped 1 base from V and 6 bases from J, with 10 bases between. The CDR3 sequence is CASSLISGSNEQFF. As DNA, the CDR3 is TGTGCCAGCAGCTTAATTTCCGGGAGCAATGAGCAGTTCTTC.

This clonotype was counted between two and nine times. The chain links TRBV7-9 to TRBJ2-7; no firm D call. CDR1 is SEHNR and CDR2 is FQNEAQ in the germline V gene (reference sequence). V was trimmed by 8 bases and J by 5 bases, leaving 10 bases between them. The CDR3 runs 11 residues. CDR3 in amino acids: CASQIGHEQYF. The CDR3 DNA reads as TGTGCCAGCCAGATCGGGCACGAGCAGTACTTC.